Here is one T cell receptor (beta chain) with its context. The antigen is undetermined. TCR beta VDJ combinations and CDR3 sequences were profiled from genomic DNA. TCRdb analysed the reads with MiXCR anew, one entry per CDR3 protein. The sample has around 200,000 distinct CDR3 sequences, just under 50% seen once. The data stem from a study of CD8+CD57+ T cells in acquired aplastic anemia. Study overall: DNA from sorted CD4+ and CD8+ cells averaged roughly 3.2 ug. Regarding the study as a whole: Researchers report that twenty-nine CD8+ CDR3 sequences appeared in both patients and controls.

The CDR3 loop spans 15 amino acids. Germline CDR1 reads LNHDA; CDR2 reads SQIVND (reference sequence). J was trimmed by 7 bases and V by 4 bases; bases with no gene match: 5. For sequencing, patients were chosen who had shown expansion of CD8+CD57+ cells by flow cytometry. Sequencing used sorted CD4+, CD8+, or CD8+CD57+ T cells (not recorded which) from PBMCs. V is TRBV19 and J is TRBJ2-3, with 13 bases fitting TRBD2. The clonotype originates from a human donor with aplastic anemia. CDR3: CASSTTGTSGNTQYF. The CDR3 DNA is TGTGCCAGTAGTACCACCGGGACTAGCGGGAATACGCAGTATTTT. The full variable domain, in which reference TRBV19 and TRBJ2-3 provide the parts outside the CDR3, is DGGITQSPKYLFRKEGQNVTLSCEQNLNHDAMYWYRQDPGQGLRLIYYSQIVNDFQKGDIAEGYSVSREKKESFPLTVTSAQKNPTAFYLCASSTTGTSGNTQYFGPGTRLTVL.